The 32 T cell receptor beta chains given below trace back to one sample, sequenced in a study of T cell repertoires in cytomegalovirus infection. TCRdb re-called the reads through MiXCR, storing one row per CDR3 protein. The sample contains about 230,000 distinct CDR3 sequences, 5% to 8.5% of which appear only once. The sequenced sample was PBMCs. The receptors originated from a human donor in good health (CMV status not recorded). Some clones in this sample may be carry-over from other donors' samples.

This clonotype came up many times. The rearrangement joins TRBV12-3 or TRBV12-4 to TRBJ1-2; D ambiguous. Trimming cost V 7 bases and J 8 bases, with 29 bases left between them. The CDR3 loop spans 17 amino acids. CDR3 sequence (DNA): TGTGCCAGCATCACCTCCACTGGGCCGGCTGATCCGGGAGGCTACACCTTC. Translation: CASITSTGPADPGGYTF.

This clonotype was detected many times. The chain joins TRBV5-5 to TRBJ1-5; D is ambiguous. The CDR3 consists of 13 residues. The germline CDR1 and CDR2 sequences are SGHKS and YYEKEE (reference sequence). V was shortened by 5 bases and J by 10 bases, with 16 bases between the two germline ends. CDR3 sequence (DNA): TGTGCCAGCAGAGTGGCAGTCTTCAGCCCCCAGCATTTT. Translation: CASRVAVFSPQHF.

This clonotype was observed many times. The rearrangement links TRBV28 to TRBJ2-3; TRBD2 might be the D (6 bases). The CDR3 is 16 amino acids. Germline loops: CDR1 MDHEN, CDR2 SYDVKM. The V end lost 4 bases, the J end lost 0 bases, and 14 bases lay between the germline ends. The CDR3 nucleotides are TGTGCCAGCAGTTCCGGCAGGCGGGGAAGCACAGATACGCAGTATTTT. This sequence encodes CASSSGRRGSTDTQYF. The full variable domain, in which reference TRBV28 and TRBJ2-3 provide the parts outside the CDR3, is DVKVTQSSRYLVKRTGEKVFLECVQDMDHENMFWYRQDPGLGLRLIYFSYDVKMKEKGDIPEGYSVSREKKERFSLILESASTNQTSMYLCASSSGRRGSTDTQYFGPGTRLTVL.

This chain links TRBV18 with TRBJ2-1; D may be TRBD2 (6 bases). Trimming took 8 bases from V and 4 from J, leaving 21 bases between them. The germline CDR1 and CDR2 sequences are KGHSH and LQKENI. This CDR3 region has 16 residues. CDR3 sequence (DNA): TGTGCCAGCCGACCGGAGGGGCGAGACCTTTACAATGAGCAGTTCTTC. Encoded protein: CASRPEGRDLYNEQFF.

This clonotype was found many times. The genes are TRBV20-1 and TRBJ2-1; 13 bases map to TRBD2. Germline assignment: CDR1 DFQATT and CDR2 SNEGSKA (reference sequence). The CDR3 is made up of 14 amino acids. V shed 5 bases and J 5 bases; nucleotides not matched to a gene: 3. CDR3 amino acids: CSALTSGGDNEQFF. CDR3 nucleotides: TGCAGTGCTTTAACTAGCGGGGGGGACAATGAGCAGTTCTTC.

In its sample, this clonotype was seen a few times. The rearrangement joins TRBV5-1 to TRBJ2-7; D unclear. The V and J ends lost 0 bases and 1 base respectively, with 8 bases between them. The CDR3 extends over 14 amino acids. Germline CDR1 and CDR2: SGHRS and YFSETQ. CDR3 sequence: CASSLVDRSYEQYF. The CDR3 DNA follows: TGCGCCAGCAGCTTGGTTGACCGTTCCTACGAGCAGTACTTC.

A word on this clonotype: This may be a read error: a much more frequent sequence differs by one nucleotide. The gene calls are TRBV28 and TRBJ2-1; 8 bases fit TRBD2. Germline trimming cut 3 bases from V and 3 bases from J; bases unmatched to any gene: 7. The length of the CDR3 is 16 residues. Germline V gene lookup returns CDR1 MDHEN and CDR2 SYDVKM. The CDR3 coding sequence is TGTGCCAGCAGTTTGGATTTAGCGGGGATCTACAATGAGCAGTTCTTC. Protein sequence: CASSLDLAGIYNEQFF.

This clonotype qualifies as medium-sized. J is TRBJ2-2 and V is TRBV7-2; weak D call: TRBD1 (5 bases). The ends were cut back, 3 bases at V and 3 bases at J, with 8 bases in the middle. The CDR3 loop spans 14 amino acids. CDR1 SGHTA and CDR2 FQGNSA come from the germline V gene. CDR3 region: CASSLAGYTGELFF. CDR3 nucleotide sequence: TGTGCCAGCAGCTTGGCAGGGTACACCGGGGAGCTGTTTTTT.

This chain connects TRBV15 to TRBJ1-1, with unresolved D. Looked up from germline, CDR1 is LNHNV and CDR2 is YYDKDF (reference sequence). Trimming pared 0 bases from V and 3 bases from J, leaving 11 bases between. The length of the CDR3 is 15 residues. CDR3 DNA sequence: TGTGCCACCAGCAGAGATCTTCCCGGGGACACTGAAGCTTTCTTT. Amino acid sequence: CATSRDLPGDTEAFF.

This clonotype was counted many times. The chain links TRBV20-1 to TRBJ2-5, with TRBD2 identical over 8 bases. This CDR3 contains 15 residues. V shed 0 bases and J 1 base; nucleotides not matched to a gene: 4. From germline, CDR1 is DFQATT and CDR2 SNEGSKA (reference sequence). CDR3 DNA: TGCAGTGCTAGAGATGACGCGGGGGGCCAAGAGACCCAGTACTTC. Translated: CSARDDAGGQETQYF.

This clonotype was observed a few times. This chain links TRBV6-5 with TRBJ2-6; D uncertain. This CDR3 is built from 16 residues. V gave up 0 bases and J gave up 0 bases, with 6 bases separating them. Germline V gene data show CDR1 as MNHEY and CDR2 as SVGAGI. The CDR3 sequence: CASSYSRSSGANVLTF. Here the CDR3 DNA reads TGTGCCAGCAGTTACTCGAGGAGCTCTGGGGCCAACGTCCTGACTTTC.

V and J are TRBV4-2 and TRBJ2-5, with TRBD2 matching 8 bases. After removal of 0 bases from V and 5 bases from J, the junction contained 20 bases not matched to a gene. The CDR3 is 20 amino acids. CDR1 is LGHNA and CDR2 is YNFKEQ in the germline V gene. The CDR3 loop is CASSQDARYRPSGGGETQYF. CDR3 coding DNA: TGTGCCAGCAGCCAAGATGCGAGGTATCGGCCCAGCGGGGGAGGTGAGACCCAGTACTTC.

This clonotype was seen more than once but under ten times. V and J are TRBV20-1 and TRBJ1-5; unclear D gene. The CDR3 spans 11 residues. Trimming cost V 5 bases and J 11 bases, with 13 bases left between them. Germline V gene sequence: CDR1 DFQATT, CDR2 SNEGSKA (reference sequence). CDR3 nucleotides: TGCAGTGCTCTACTCGGGAGCACCCAGCATTTT. Amino acids: CSALLGSTQHF.

This clonotype was recorded at least ten times. This chain links TRBV6-2 or TRBV6-3 with TRBJ2-5; D might be TRBD1 (5 bases). The germline CDR1 and CDR2 sequences are MNHEY and SVGEGT. The CDR3 contains 16 residues. The V end was cut by 2 bases, the J end by 2 bases, with 15 bases between. CDR3 DNA sequence: TGTGCCAGCAGTTACAAGGCAGGGCGTTATCAAGAGACCCAGTACTTC. Translating gives CASSYKAGRYQETQYF.

This clonotype was seen at least ten times. J is TRBJ2-2 and V is TRBV7-2, with 8 bases lining up with TRBD2. The CDR3 contains 16 residues. In germline, CDR1 is SGHTA, CDR2 FQGNSA. Trimming at V came to 0 bases and at J to 7 bases, leaving 7 bases not matched to a gene. The CDR3 loop is CASSLAPGGHGGELFF. The CDR3 DNA reads TGTGCCAGCAGCTTAGCTCCGGGGGGGCATGGCGGGGAGCTGTTTTTT.

This clonotype was recorded at least ten times. This may come from a read error, since a much larger clone is one base off. The chain has TRBV7-2 and TRBJ1-2; D may be TRBD1 (5 bases). Trimming took 1 base from V and 3 from J, leaving 9 bases between them. CDR1 is SGHTA, CDR2 FQGNSA, per germline. The CDR3 is 14 residues long. Here the CDR3 DNA reads TGTGCCAGCAGCTTAGAGGGCAGGGACTATGGCTACACCTTC. Protein: CASSLEGRDYGYTF.

The table lists this clonotype with a few counts. The CDR3 region has the DNA TGCAGTGCCCATCAACCGGGGGCCCGTGGCTACACCTTC. Translation gives CSAHQPGARGYTF. The chain recombines TRBV20-1 with TRBJ1-2; D is perhaps TRBD1 (6 bases). The CDR3 covers 13 residues. V was trimmed by 6 bases and J by 7 bases, leaving 18 bases between them. In germline, CDR1 is DFQATT, CDR2 SNEGSKA (reference sequence).

There are many counts of this clonotype. The chain joins TRBV7-2 to TRBJ1-2, with no clear D. CDR1 is SGHTA and CDR2 is FQGNSA in the germline V gene. The CDR3 length is 12 residues. V was cut by 3 bases and J by 8 bases, with 10 bases left in between. CDR3 amino acids: CASSFLRVGYTF. CDR3 bases: TGTGCCAGCAGCTTCCTGAGGGTGGGCTACACCTTC.

In its sample, this clonotype was seen many times. CDR3 nucleotides: TGTGCCAGCAGCCCGAGCCCCATACAGGAATCCTACAATGAGCAGTTCTTC. Its translation: CASSPSPIQESYNEQFF. The chain has TRBV9 and TRBJ2-1, with D possibly matching TRBD1 (5 bases). V was clipped by 4 bases and J by 1 base, with 18 bases between them. The CDR3 sequence is 17 residues long. The germline gives CDR1 SGDLS, CDR2 YYNGEE.

This clonotype was detected many times. The J gene is TRBJ1-5, the V gene TRBV7-2; a weak D match, TRBD1 (5 bases). The CDR3 runs 15 residues. With 5 bases removed from V and 3 bases from J, the gap between germline ends came to 14 bases. Looked up from germline, CDR1 is SGHTA and CDR2 is FQGNSA. The DNA of the CDR3 is TGTGCCAGCAGCCCCCGAGACAGCCCCAATCAGCCCCAGCATTTT. Its translation: CASSPRDSPNQPQHF. Together with reference TRBV7-2 and TRBJ1-5, the CDR3 gives the full variable domain: GAGVSQSPSNKVTEKGKDVELRCDPISGHTALYWYRQSLGQGLEFLIYFQGNSAPDKSGLPSDRFSAERTGGSVSTLTIQRTQQEDSAVYLCASSPRDSPNQPQHFGDGTRLSIL.

This clonotype was observed many times. The chain combines TRBV7-9 with TRBJ2-5; D may be TRBD2 (5 bases). CDR1 and CDR2 from the germline V gene are SEHNR and FQNEAQ (reference sequence). The V and J ends lost 8 bases and 6 bases respectively, with 13 bases between them. This CDR3 region has 12 residues. CDR3 sequence: CASGLAKQTQYF. CDR3 nucleotides: TGTGCCAGCGGGCTAGCCAAGCAGACCCAGTACTTC.

About this clonotype itself: Just one base apart from a much larger clone, this may be a read error. The chain links TRBV12-3 or TRBV12-4 to TRBJ2-7, with 7 bases lining up with TRBD2. CDR3 length: 13 amino acids. After removal of 10 bases from V and 3 bases from J, the junction contained 9 bases not matched to a gene. The chain's CDR3 is CANKWGGSYEQYF. In DNA, the CDR3 is TGTGCCAACAAATGGGGGGGAAGCTACGAGCAGTACTTC.

This clonotype was observed a few times. The chain uses TRBV9 and TRBJ2-4, with TRBD2 identical over 14 bases. Germline CDR1 is SGDLS and CDR2 is YYNGEE. Trimming removed 4 bases from V and 5 bases from J; junction bases left unmatched: 5. The CDR3 consists of 16 residues. The CDR3 nucleotides are TGTGCCAGCAGCCCTGGACTAGCGGGGGGAGAAAACATTCAGTACTTC. As protein: CASSPGLAGGENIQYF.

In this sample, this clonotype turned up a few times. This chain's CDR3 is CASSLAALSSNEQFF. In DNA form, the CDR3 reads TGCGCCAGCAGCTTGGCCGCCCTTTCGAGCAATGAGCAGTTCTTC. The chain links TRBV5-1 to TRBJ2-1; no clear D gene. The CDR3 has 15 residues. V gave up 0 bases and J gave up 6 bases, with 13 bases separating them. Germline-derived CDR1 and CDR2 are SGHRS and YFSETQ.

This clonotype occurred many times. The chain recombines TRBV7-2 with TRBJ1-1; D not resolved. V shed 3 bases and J shed 5 bases, with 13 bases lying between them. Germline V gene data show CDR1 as SGHTA and CDR2 as FQGNSA. The CDR3 is 14 residues long. The CDR3 coding sequence is TGTGCCAGCAGCTTTTTTGACATTCTTACTGAAGCTTTCTTT. Translated: CASSFFDILTEAFF.

This clonotype was seen at least ten times. The V and J genes are TRBV20-1 and TRBJ2-1; 8 nucleotides line up with TRBD1. The CDR3 covers 15 residues. Germline V gene data show CDR1 as DFQATT and CDR2 as SNEGSKA (reference sequence). V trimming: 6 bases; J trimming: 0 bases; junction bases outside the gene matches: 7. CDR3 sequence reads: CSATTGGASYNEQFF. For the CDR3, the DNA is TGCAGTGCGACAACAGGGGGTGCCTCCTACAATGAGCAGTTCTTC.

This clonotype was seen repeatedly, ten times or more. The rearrangement uses TRBV6-2 or TRBV6-3 and TRBJ2-3; D perhaps matches TRBD2 (7 bases). The V end was cut by 3 bases, the J end by 7 bases, with 17 bases between. The germline CDR1 and CDR2 sequences are MNHEY and SVGEGT. The CDR3 totals 15 residues. CDR3 DNA: TGTGCCAGCAGTTATGGTGGGGGGGGCCTAAATACGCAGTATTTT. Amino acid sequence: CASSYGGGGLNTQYF.

This clonotype was detected many times. This chain links TRBV11-3 with TRBJ2-3; TRBD2 matches at 12 bases. V dropped 1 base and J dropped 2; count of bases not matched to a gene: 4. Germline V gene lookup returns CDR1 SGHNT and CDR2 YENEEA. The CDR3 is 17 amino acids. DNA of the CDR3: TGTGCCAGCAGCTTAGGTCGACTAGCGGGAGACACAGATACGCAGTATTTT. Protein sequence: CASSLGRLAGDTDTQYF.

This clonotype appeared many times. V and J are TRBV7-2 and TRBJ1-1; D uncertain. The length of the CDR3 is 14 residues. Germline V gene lookup returns CDR1 SGHTA and CDR2 FQGNSA. The V gene lost 0 bases and the J gene lost 5 bases, with 10 bases spanning the gap. CDR3 sequence: CASSLARVGTEAFF. The CDR3 DNA follows: TGTGCCAGCAGCTTAGCGCGTGTGGGGACTGAAGCTTTCTTT. Looking up the rest from reference TRBV7-2 and TRBJ1-1 gives the full variable domain: GAGVSQSPSNKVTEKGKDVELRCDPISGHTALYWYRQSLGQGLEFLIYFQGNSAPDKSGLPSDRFSAERTGGSVSTLTIQRTQQEDSAVYLCASSLARVGTEAFFGQGTRLTVV.

The chain couples TRBV2 to TRBJ1-1, with a weak D call TRBD1 (5 bases). The germline gives CDR1 SNHLY, CDR2 FYNNEI. Trimming shortened V by 9 bases and J by 6 bases, and 17 bases separated the two germline ends. The CDR3 contains 13 residues. The CDR3 DNA follows: TGTGCCAGAGAGCGGGGCGTTATCTCTGAAGCTTTCTTT. Protein sequence: CARERGVISEAFF.

This clonotype has at least ten counts. The chain carries TRBV6-2 or TRBV6-3 and TRBJ2-2; D is ambiguous. CDR3 length: 13 residues. Deletions cut 2 bases from V and 6 bases from J, with 7 bases between. Germline CDR1 and CDR2: MNHEY and SVGEGT. CDR3 in DNA: TGTGCCAGCAGTTACGAGGATCCCGGGGAGCTGTTTTTT. The encoded protein is CASSYEDPGELFF.

There are many counts of this clonotype. V usage is TRBV20-1 and J usage is TRBJ2-7; TRBD1 matches 8 bases. V lost 6 bases, J lost 5 bases, and 9 bases stayed unmatched. This CDR3 is 13 amino acids long. CDR1 is DFQATT, CDR2 SNEGSKA, per germline (reference sequence). The CDR3 DNA is TGCAGTGCCCGCCCAGGGGGCTTGGACGAGCAGTACTTC. This translates into CSARPGGLDEQYF.